Listed here are 28 T cell receptor beta chains from one sample, sequenced in a study of T cell clonotyping in hematopoietic cell transplantation. The method was immunoSEQ multiplex PCR; TCRdb's version includes in-frame clones alone and lacks a portion of them. The sample lists under 45,000 clones; roughly 95% were seen once. Time point denoted: recipient sample about 28 days before transplant, after cytoreduction. The starting material was peripheral blood mononuclear cells, obtained before stem cell transplant. The origin of the receptors is a man in his forties or fifties with chronic myeloid leukemia. Some clones in this sample may be carry-over from other donors' samples.

The chain carries TRBV19 and TRBJ1-5; D is unclear. Trimming took 3 bases from V and 0 from J, leaving 6 bases between them. CDR3 length: 14 amino acids. The V gene's germline CDR1 is LNHDA and CDR2 SQIVND (reference sequence). The DNA of the CDR3 is TGTGCCAGTAGTATCAAGGATAGCAATCAGCCCCAGCATTTT. It yields the protein CASSIKDSNQPQHF.

This sequence joins TRBV7-2 and TRBJ2-3, with 8 bases lining up with TRBD1. With V trimmed by 2 bases and J by 4 bases, 8 bases remained unmatched. This CDR3 is 16 amino acids long. Germline-derived CDR1 and CDR2 are SGHTA and FQGNSA. This CDR3 reads CASSLKYRGWADTQYF. CDR3 bases: TGTGCCAGCAGCTTAAAGTACAGGGGGTGGGCAGATACGCAGTATTTT.

CDR3 region: CASSITGVDYNEQFF. The CDR3 DNA reads TGTGCCAGCAGCATTACGGGGGTCGACTACAATGAGCAGTTCTTC. This sequence joins TRBV28 and TRBJ2-1, with a possible D match to TRBD2 (6 bases). Trimming removed 6 bases at V and 3 bases at J, with 15 bases between. This CDR3 region has 15 residues. Germline V gives CDR1 MDHEN, CDR2 SYDVKM. Using reference TRBV28 and TRBJ2-1 for the parts outside the CDR3, the full variable domain is DVKVTQSSRYLVKRTGEKVFLECVQDMDHENMFWYRQDPGLGLRLIYFSYDVKMKEKGDIPEGYSVSREKKERFSLILESASTNQTSMYLCASSITGVDYNEQFFGPGTRLTVL.

The chain joins TRBV27 to TRBJ1-1; D not certain. The CDR3 length is 13 residues. From germline, CDR1 is MNHEY and CDR2 SMNVEV (reference sequence). The V gene lost 3 bases and the J gene lost 3 bases, with 8 bases spanning the gap. CDR3 coding DNA: TGTGCCAGCAGTTTCCAGGTCGACACTGAAGCTTTCTTT. It encodes CASSFQVDTEAFF.

The gene calls are TRBV5-5 and TRBJ2-7; D remains ambiguous. Trimming shortened V by 0 bases and J by 5 bases, and 3 bases separated the two germline ends. There are 11 residues in the CDR3. CDR1 SGHKS and CDR2 YYEKEE come from the germline V gene (reference sequence). CDR3 protein: CASSLVDEQYF. The CDR3 DNA reads as TGTGCCAGCAGCTTGGTTGACGAGCAGTACTTC.

The rearrangement links TRBV4-3 to TRBJ1-6, with D possibly matching TRBD1 (6 bases). The CDR3 contains 15 residues. The germline V gene has CDR1 LGHNA and CDR2 YSLEER. V lost 4 bases and J lost 8, with 15 bases in between. Here the CDR3 reads CASSRLTGTDSPLHF. The DNA for the CDR3 is TGCGCCAGCAGCCGGTTGACAGGTACAGATTCACCCCTCCACTTT.

The genes are TRBV6-4 and TRBJ2-3, with D tentatively TRBD2 (5 bases). Germline V gene sequence: CDR1 MRHNA, CDR2 SNTAGT. The CDR3 extends over 15 amino acids. Trimming took off 6 bases at V and 2 bases at J, with 15 bases between the two ends. CDR3 region: CASRRAAGFTDTQYF. As DNA, the CDR3 is TGTGCCAGCAGAAGAGCGGCTGGCTTCACAGATACGCAGTATTTT.

The J gene is TRBJ1-2, the V gene TRBV5-1; TRBD1 aligns across 10 bases. The CDR3 is 15 amino acids. The V gene's germline CDR1 is SGHRS and CDR2 YFSETQ. V gave up 0 bases and J gave up 2 bases; unmatched junction bases: 1. Written as DNA, the CDR3 is TGCGCCAGCAGCTTGGAGGGACAGGGGAACTATGGCTACACCTTC. It codes for CASSLEGQGNYGYTF. The full variable domain, in which reference TRBV5-1 and TRBJ1-2 provide the parts outside the CDR3, is KAGVTQTPRYLIKTRGQQVTLSCSPISGHRSVSWYQQTPGQGLQFLFEYFSETQRNKGNFPGRFSGRQFSNSRSEMNVSTLELGDSALYLCASSLEGQGNYGYTFGSGTRLTVV.

V is TRBV7-2 and J is TRBJ1-5, with D possibly TRBD1 on 6 matching bases. Germline V CDR1 and CDR2: SGHTA, FQGNSA. The length of the CDR3 is 15 residues. V shed 0 bases and J shed 7 bases, with 13 bases lying between them. The CDR3 loop reads CASSLAAGVGQPQHF. CDR3 nucleotide sequence: TGTGCCAGCAGCTTAGCGGCAGGGGTCGGACAGCCCCAGCATTTT.

This rearrangement joins TRBV11-2 to TRBJ2-7; TRBD1 might be the D (6 bases). The CDR3 has 14 residues. CDR1 SGHAT and CDR2 FQNNGV come from the germline V gene. The germline V and J ends were trimmed by 2 bases and 2 bases, with 10 bases remaining between them. The CDR3 region has the DNA TGTGCCAGCAGCTTAATACAGGGACCCTACGAGCAGTACTTC. As protein: CASSLIQGPYEQYF.

This clone was seen only a few times. J is TRBJ2-7 and V is TRBV27; D remains ambiguous. Germline assignment: CDR1 MNHEY and CDR2 SMNVEV (reference sequence). CDR3 length: 13 amino acids. The V end lost 2 bases, the J end lost 3 bases, and 8 bases lay between the germline ends. The CDR3 loop reads CASSLMALYEQYF. The CDR3 DNA follows: TGTGCCAGCAGTTTAATGGCCCTCTACGAGCAGTACTTC.

The chain joins TRBV7-9 to TRBJ1-1; tentatively, D is TRBD1 (6 bases). The germline gives CDR1 SEHNR, CDR2 FQNEAQ (reference sequence). Trimming cost V 2 bases and J 8 bases, with 24 bases left between them. CDR3 size: 17 residues. The DNA of the CDR3 is TGTGCCAGCAGCTTAAGTTTCGGGACACTCTCTTTTGAGGAAGCTTTCTTT. Residues: CASSLSFGTLSFEEAFF.

In its sample, this clone was seen a few times. CDR3 DNA: TGTGCCAGCAGTGACGGGGCGGGGACTAGTGACACCGGGGAGCTGTTTTTT. Translating gives CASSDGAGTSDTGELFF. V and J are TRBV6-4 and TRBJ2-2; the match to TRBD2 covers 8 bases. The CDR3 runs to 17 residues. Germline CDR1 reads MRHNA; CDR2 reads SNTAGT. Trimming took 2 bases from V and 3 from J; bases not matched to a gene: 8.

The chain carries TRBV7-2 and TRBJ1-2; 7 nucleotides match TRBD1. The CDR3 has 13 amino acids. Germline CDR1 and CDR2: SGHTA and FQGNSA. J gave up 6 bases and V 3 bases, and 4 bases lay outside the gene matches. The CDR3 DNA reads TGTGCCAGCAGCTTCGGGACAGTGGATGGCTACACCTTC. Translation: CASSFGTVDGYTF.

J is TRBJ1-2 and V is TRBV7-7; the match to TRBD1 covers 7 bases. CDR1 is SSHAT and CDR2 is FNYEAQ in the germline V gene (reference sequence). Losses at the gene ends were 3 bases for V and 8 bases for J; bases not matched to a gene: 6. CDR3 size: 13 residues. The CDR3 sequence is CASSFDRVKGYTF. In nucleotides, the CDR3 is TGTGCCAGCAGCTTCGACAGGGTAAAGGGCTACACCTTC.

This chain links TRBV11-3 with TRBJ2-3; D may be TRBD1 (6 bases). Trimming pared 1 base from V and 2 bases from J, leaving 10 bases between. CDR3 length: 15 residues. From germline, CDR1 is SGHNT and CDR2 YENEEA. The DNA of the CDR3 is TGTGCCAGCAGCTTAGGACAGGCGTTCACAGATACGCAGTATTTT. This gives the protein CASSLGQAFTDTQYF.

The rearrangement uses TRBV6-1 and TRBJ1-5, with TRBD1 matching over 7 bases. CDR1 and CDR2 from the germline V gene are MNHNS and SASEGT. J was trimmed by 7 bases and V by 6 bases; bases with no gene match: 12. This CDR3 has 15 residues. The CDR3 coding sequence is TGTGCCAGCAGCCCAGACAGGGTGACAGGGCAGCCCCAGCATTTT. It yields the protein CASSPDRVTGQPQHF.

The V and J genes are TRBV28 and TRBJ1-2, with D maybe TRBD1 (5 bases). With 7 bases removed from V and 0 bases from J, the gap between germline ends came to 15 bases. CDR1 and CDR2 from the germline V gene are MDHEN and SYDVKM. The CDR3 is 15 amino acids. CDR3 loop: CASINGDRANYGYTF. CDR3 nucleotide sequence: TGTGCCAGCATCAATGGGGACCGAGCTAACTATGGCTACACCTTC.

This clone was counted a few times. The chain employs TRBV5-1 and TRBJ1-1; D unresolved. Between the trimmed V and J ends, which lost 2 bases and 8 bases, there was a span of 7 bases. The CDR3 loop spans 11 amino acids. Germline V gene sequence: CDR1 SGHRS, CDR2 YFSETQ. The CDR3 is CASSFGPEAFF. CDR3 coding DNA: TGCGCCAGCAGCTTTGGACCGGAAGCTTTCTTT.

This rearrangement joins TRBV7-2 to TRBJ1-2, with a weak D call TRBD1 (6 bases). The CDR3 spans 15 residues. Germline assignment: CDR1 SGHTA and CDR2 FQGNSA. V lost 1 base and J lost 2, with 11 bases in between. CDR3 region: CASSLGNRVNYGYTF. CDR3 in DNA: TGTGCCAGCAGCTTAGGGAACAGGGTAAACTATGGCTACACCTTC.

The rearrangement uses TRBV7-9 and TRBJ2-5; a possible D gene is TRBD1 (6 bases). The CDR3 has 14 residues. Germline-derived CDR1 and CDR2 are SEHNR and FQNEAQ (reference sequence). V lost 5 bases to trimming and J lost 3 bases, with 13 bases between them. CDR3 DNA sequence: TGTGCCAGCAGCGGAACCAGGGGTAAAGAGACCCAGTACTTC. Encoded protein: CASSGTRGKETQYF.

The CDR3 reads CASSYWGDRADGELFF. The CDR3 bases are TGTGCCAGCAGTTACTGGGGGGACAGGGCGGACGGGGAGCTGTTTTTT. V gene TRBV6-5 combines with J gene TRBJ2-2; 9 bases are a match to TRBD1. The CDR3 extends over 16 amino acids. Germline V gene sequence: CDR1 MNHEY, CDR2 SVGAGI. V shed 1 base and J 7 bases; nucleotides not matched to a gene: 7.

Only one count was recorded for this clone. The chain has TRBV4-3 and TRBJ1-6, with 8 nucleotides matching TRBD1. V lost 2 bases and J lost 10; bases outside the gene matches: 10. The germline gives CDR1 LGHNA, CDR2 YSLEER. The CDR3 extends over 16 amino acids. CDR3 sequence reads: CASSQTSGGASSPLHF. CDR3 nucleotide sequence: TGCGCCAGCAGCCAAACCTCAGGGGGCGCAAGCTCACCCCTCCACTTT.

This chain joins TRBV5-1 and TRBJ2-2, with no clear D. The ends were cut back, 2 bases at V and 5 bases at J, with 13 bases in the middle. This CDR3 comprises 15 residues. Germline loops: CDR1 SGHRS, CDR2 YFSETQ. CDR3 amino acids: CASSLKSSETGELFF. CDR3 DNA: TGCGCCAGCAGCTTAAAGTCGTCGGAGACCGGGGAGCTGTTTTTT.

The genes are TRBV7-9 and TRBJ2-3; tentative D call: TRBD2 (6 bases). CDR1 and CDR2 (germline): SEHNR, FQNEAQ (reference sequence). The V end was cut by 7 bases, the J end by 4 bases, with 15 bases between. This CDR3 is 14 amino acids long. CDR3: CASIRAGGADTQYF. The CDR3 nucleotides read TGTGCCAGCATAAGGGCAGGCGGGGCAGATACGCAGTATTTT.

This rearrangement joins TRBV30 to TRBJ2-2, with D unclear. The ends were cut back, 4 bases at V and 6 bases at J, with 9 bases in the middle. The CDR3 is 12 residues long. Germline CDR1 is GTSNPN and CDR2 is SVGIG (reference sequence). DNA of the CDR3: TGTGCCTGGACTACTGTAGCCGGGGAGCTGTTTTTT. Its protein product is CAWTTVAGELFF.

The rearrangement links TRBV9 to TRBJ1-4; D is ambiguous. The CDR3 is 14 amino acids. Germline V gene sequence: CDR1 SGDLS, CDR2 YYNGEE. V dropped 4 bases and J dropped 8 bases, with 15 bases sitting between them. Here the CDR3 reads CASSLTGDGEKLFF. The CDR3 DNA reads TGTGCCAGCAGCCTGACTGGGGATGGAGAAAAACTGTTTTTT.

This chain uses TRBV7-8 with TRBJ1-2, with a possible D match to TRBD1 (6 bases). Germline-derived CDR1 and CDR2 are SGHVS and FQNEAQ. The CDR3 covers 16 residues. The V end lost 5 bases, the J end lost 0 bases, and 16 bases lay between the germline ends. Here the CDR3 DNA reads TGTGCCAGCAGCCGAGCGACAGGAGTTACTAACTATGGCTACACCTTC. Its protein is CASSRATGVTNYGYTF.